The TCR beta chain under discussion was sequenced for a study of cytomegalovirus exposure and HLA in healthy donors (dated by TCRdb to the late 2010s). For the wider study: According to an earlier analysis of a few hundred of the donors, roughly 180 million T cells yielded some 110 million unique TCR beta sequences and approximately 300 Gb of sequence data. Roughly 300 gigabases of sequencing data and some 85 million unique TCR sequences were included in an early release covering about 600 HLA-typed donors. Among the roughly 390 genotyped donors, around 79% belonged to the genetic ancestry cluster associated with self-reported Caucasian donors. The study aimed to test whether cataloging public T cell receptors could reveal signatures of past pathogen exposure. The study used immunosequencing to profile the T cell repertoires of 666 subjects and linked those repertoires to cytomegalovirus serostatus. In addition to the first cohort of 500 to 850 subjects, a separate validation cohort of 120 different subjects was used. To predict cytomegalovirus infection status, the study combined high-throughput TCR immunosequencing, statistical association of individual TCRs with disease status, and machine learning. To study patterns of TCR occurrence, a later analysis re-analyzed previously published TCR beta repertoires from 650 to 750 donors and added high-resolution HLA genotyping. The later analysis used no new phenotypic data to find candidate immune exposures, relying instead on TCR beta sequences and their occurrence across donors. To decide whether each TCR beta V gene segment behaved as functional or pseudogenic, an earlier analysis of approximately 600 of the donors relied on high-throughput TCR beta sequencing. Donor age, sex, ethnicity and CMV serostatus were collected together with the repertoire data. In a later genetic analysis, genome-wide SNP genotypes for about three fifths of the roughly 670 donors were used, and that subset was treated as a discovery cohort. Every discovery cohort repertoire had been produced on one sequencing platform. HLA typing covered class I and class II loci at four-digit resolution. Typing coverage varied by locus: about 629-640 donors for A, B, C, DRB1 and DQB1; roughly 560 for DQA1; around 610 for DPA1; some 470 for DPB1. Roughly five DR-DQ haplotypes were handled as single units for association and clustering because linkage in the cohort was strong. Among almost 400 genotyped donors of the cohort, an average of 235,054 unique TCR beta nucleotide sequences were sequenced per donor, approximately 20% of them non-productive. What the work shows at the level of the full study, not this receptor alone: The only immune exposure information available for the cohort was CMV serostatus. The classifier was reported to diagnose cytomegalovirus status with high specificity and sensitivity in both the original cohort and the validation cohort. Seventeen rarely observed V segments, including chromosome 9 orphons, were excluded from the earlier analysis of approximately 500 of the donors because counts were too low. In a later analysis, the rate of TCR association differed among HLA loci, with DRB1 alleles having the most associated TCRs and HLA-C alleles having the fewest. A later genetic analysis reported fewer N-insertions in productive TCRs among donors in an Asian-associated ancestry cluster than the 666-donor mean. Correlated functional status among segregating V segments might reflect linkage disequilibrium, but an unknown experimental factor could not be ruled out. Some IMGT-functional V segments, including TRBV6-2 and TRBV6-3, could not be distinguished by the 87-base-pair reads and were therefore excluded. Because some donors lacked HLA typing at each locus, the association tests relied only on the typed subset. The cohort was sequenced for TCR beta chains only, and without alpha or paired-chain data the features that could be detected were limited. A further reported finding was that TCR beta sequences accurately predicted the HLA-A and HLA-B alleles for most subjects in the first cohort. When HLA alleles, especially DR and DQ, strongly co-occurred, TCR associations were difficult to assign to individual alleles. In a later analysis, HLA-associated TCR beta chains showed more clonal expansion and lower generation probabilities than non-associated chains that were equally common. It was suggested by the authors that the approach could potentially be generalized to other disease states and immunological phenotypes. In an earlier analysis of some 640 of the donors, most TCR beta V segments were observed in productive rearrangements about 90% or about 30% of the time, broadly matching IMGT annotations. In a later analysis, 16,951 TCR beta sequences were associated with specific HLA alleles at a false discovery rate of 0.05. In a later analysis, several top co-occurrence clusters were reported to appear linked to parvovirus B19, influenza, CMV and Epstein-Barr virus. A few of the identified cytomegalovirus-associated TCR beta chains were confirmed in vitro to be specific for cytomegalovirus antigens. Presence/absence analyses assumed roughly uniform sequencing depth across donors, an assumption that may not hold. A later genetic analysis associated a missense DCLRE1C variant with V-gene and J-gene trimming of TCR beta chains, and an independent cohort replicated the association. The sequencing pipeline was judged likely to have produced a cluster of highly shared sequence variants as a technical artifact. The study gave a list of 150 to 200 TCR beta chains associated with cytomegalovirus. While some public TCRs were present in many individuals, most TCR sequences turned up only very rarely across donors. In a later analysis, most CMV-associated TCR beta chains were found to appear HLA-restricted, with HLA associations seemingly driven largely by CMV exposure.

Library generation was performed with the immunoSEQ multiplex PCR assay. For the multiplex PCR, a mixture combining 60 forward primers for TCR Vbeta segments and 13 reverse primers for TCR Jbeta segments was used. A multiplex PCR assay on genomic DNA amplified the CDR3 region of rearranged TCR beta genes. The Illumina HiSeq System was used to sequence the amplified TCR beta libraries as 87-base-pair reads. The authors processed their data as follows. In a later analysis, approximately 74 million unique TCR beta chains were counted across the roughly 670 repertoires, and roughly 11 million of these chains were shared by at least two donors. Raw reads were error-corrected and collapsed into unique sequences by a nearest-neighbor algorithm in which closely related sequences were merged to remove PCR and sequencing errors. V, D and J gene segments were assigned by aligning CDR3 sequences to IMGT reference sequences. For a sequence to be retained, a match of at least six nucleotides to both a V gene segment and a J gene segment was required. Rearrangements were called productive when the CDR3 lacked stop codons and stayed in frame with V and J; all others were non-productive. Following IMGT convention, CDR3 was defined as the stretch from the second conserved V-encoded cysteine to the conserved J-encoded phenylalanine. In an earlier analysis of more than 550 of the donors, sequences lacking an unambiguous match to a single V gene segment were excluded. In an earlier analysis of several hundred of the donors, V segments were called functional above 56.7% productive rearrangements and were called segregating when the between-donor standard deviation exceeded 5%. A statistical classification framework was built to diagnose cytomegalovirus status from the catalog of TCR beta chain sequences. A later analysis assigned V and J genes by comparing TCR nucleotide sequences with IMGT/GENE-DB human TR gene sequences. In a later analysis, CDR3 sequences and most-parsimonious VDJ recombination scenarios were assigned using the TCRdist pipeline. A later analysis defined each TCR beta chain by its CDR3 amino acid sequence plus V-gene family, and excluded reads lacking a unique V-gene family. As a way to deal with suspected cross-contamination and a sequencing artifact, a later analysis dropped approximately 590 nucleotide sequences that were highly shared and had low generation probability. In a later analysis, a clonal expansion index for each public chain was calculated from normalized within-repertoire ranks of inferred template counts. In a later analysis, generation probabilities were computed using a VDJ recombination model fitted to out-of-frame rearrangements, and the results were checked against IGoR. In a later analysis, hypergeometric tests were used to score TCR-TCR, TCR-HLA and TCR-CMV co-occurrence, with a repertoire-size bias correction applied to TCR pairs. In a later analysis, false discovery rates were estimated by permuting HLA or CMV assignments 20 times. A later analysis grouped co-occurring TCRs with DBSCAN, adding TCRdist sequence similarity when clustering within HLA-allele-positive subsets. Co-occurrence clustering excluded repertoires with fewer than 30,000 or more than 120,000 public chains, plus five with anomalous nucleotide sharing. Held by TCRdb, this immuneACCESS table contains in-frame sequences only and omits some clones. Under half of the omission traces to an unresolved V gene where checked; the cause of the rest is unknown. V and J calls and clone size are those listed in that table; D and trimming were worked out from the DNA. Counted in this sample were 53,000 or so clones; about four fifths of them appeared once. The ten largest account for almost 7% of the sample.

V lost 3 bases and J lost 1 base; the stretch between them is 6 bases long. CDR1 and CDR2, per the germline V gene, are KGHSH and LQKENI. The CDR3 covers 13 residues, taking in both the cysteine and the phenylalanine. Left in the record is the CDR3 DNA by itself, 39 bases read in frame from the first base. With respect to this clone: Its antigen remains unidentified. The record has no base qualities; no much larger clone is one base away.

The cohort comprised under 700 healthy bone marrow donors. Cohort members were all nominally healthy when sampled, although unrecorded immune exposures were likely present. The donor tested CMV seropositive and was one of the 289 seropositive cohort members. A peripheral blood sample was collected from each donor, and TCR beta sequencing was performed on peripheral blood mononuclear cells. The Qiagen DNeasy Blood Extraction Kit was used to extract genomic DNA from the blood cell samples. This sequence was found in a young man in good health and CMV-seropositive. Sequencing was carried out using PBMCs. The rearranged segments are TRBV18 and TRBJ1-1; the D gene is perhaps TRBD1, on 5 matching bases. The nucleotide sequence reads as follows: TGTGCCAGCTCACCCCAGGGGAACACTGAAGCTTTCTTT. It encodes CASSPQGNTEAFF.